Included here is one T cell receptor (beta chain) sequence, with context. The data are from a study of blood T cell repertoires in COVID-19. On the study more broadly: Both acute and convalescent COVID-19 samples were obtained from the United States, Italy and Spain.

The CDR3 loop spans 13 amino acids. Trimming took 2 bases from V and 5 from J, leaving 10 bases between them. The germline V gene has CDR1 SGHDT and CDR2 YYEEEE. The repertoire was sequenced with immunoSEQ multiplex PCR; TCRdb's copy has only in-frame clones and lacks some. The data show tens of thousands of clones, about nine tenths seen once. This receptor was obtained from a woman between 45 and 60 years old with acute or convalescent COVID-19. Sequencing was done on a sample of peripheral blood. The gene calls are TRBV5-6 and TRBJ1-2; D is uncertain. This chain's CDR3 is CASSFTSGYGYTF. The CDR3 coding sequence is TGTGCCAGCAGCTTTACTTCGGGATATGGCTACACCTTC. The variable domain in full, with the rest retrieved from reference TRBV5-6 and TRBJ1-2, is DAGVTQSPTHLIKTRGQQVTLRCSPKSGHDTVSWYQQALGQGPQFIFQYYEEEERQRGNFPDRFSGHQFPNYSSELNVNALLLGDSALYLCASSFTSGYGYTFGSGTRLTVV.